The clone carrying this TCR beta chain was detected a few times. Its target is unknown. Time point specified: patch test 1, 2 weeks after DPC sensitization. Described treatment: therapeutic diphenylcyclopropenone sensitization with weekly scalp DPC. Each patch-test visit's blood sample preceded patch application. Each CDR3 protein is one row after TCRdb ran MiXCR on the RACE reads. The data show about 380,000 distinct CDR3 sequences, approximately 4.4% seen once. The sample is drawn from a study of human T cells and chemical hapten exposure. Per the germline V gene, CDR1 is SGHDT and CDR2 is YYEEEE. The CDR3 is 15 residues long. Trimming left V 0 bases short and J 6 bases short, with 13 bases between. Study-wide findings and caveats: Counts of expanded TCRs (at PT1) showed a positive correlation with patch test score.

V gene TRBV5-6 combines with J gene TRBJ2-1; D is unresolved. The source material was whole blood, sampled in connection with sensitization to the hapten diphenylcyclopropenone (DPC). This TCR was sampled from a woman in her 50s with alopecia areata. Some clones in this sample may be carry-over from other donors' samples. The CDR3 nucleotides read TGTGCCAGCAGCTTGGTTCGGGCAGGTGGCAATGAGCAGTTCTTC. This translates into CASSLVRAGGNEQFF.